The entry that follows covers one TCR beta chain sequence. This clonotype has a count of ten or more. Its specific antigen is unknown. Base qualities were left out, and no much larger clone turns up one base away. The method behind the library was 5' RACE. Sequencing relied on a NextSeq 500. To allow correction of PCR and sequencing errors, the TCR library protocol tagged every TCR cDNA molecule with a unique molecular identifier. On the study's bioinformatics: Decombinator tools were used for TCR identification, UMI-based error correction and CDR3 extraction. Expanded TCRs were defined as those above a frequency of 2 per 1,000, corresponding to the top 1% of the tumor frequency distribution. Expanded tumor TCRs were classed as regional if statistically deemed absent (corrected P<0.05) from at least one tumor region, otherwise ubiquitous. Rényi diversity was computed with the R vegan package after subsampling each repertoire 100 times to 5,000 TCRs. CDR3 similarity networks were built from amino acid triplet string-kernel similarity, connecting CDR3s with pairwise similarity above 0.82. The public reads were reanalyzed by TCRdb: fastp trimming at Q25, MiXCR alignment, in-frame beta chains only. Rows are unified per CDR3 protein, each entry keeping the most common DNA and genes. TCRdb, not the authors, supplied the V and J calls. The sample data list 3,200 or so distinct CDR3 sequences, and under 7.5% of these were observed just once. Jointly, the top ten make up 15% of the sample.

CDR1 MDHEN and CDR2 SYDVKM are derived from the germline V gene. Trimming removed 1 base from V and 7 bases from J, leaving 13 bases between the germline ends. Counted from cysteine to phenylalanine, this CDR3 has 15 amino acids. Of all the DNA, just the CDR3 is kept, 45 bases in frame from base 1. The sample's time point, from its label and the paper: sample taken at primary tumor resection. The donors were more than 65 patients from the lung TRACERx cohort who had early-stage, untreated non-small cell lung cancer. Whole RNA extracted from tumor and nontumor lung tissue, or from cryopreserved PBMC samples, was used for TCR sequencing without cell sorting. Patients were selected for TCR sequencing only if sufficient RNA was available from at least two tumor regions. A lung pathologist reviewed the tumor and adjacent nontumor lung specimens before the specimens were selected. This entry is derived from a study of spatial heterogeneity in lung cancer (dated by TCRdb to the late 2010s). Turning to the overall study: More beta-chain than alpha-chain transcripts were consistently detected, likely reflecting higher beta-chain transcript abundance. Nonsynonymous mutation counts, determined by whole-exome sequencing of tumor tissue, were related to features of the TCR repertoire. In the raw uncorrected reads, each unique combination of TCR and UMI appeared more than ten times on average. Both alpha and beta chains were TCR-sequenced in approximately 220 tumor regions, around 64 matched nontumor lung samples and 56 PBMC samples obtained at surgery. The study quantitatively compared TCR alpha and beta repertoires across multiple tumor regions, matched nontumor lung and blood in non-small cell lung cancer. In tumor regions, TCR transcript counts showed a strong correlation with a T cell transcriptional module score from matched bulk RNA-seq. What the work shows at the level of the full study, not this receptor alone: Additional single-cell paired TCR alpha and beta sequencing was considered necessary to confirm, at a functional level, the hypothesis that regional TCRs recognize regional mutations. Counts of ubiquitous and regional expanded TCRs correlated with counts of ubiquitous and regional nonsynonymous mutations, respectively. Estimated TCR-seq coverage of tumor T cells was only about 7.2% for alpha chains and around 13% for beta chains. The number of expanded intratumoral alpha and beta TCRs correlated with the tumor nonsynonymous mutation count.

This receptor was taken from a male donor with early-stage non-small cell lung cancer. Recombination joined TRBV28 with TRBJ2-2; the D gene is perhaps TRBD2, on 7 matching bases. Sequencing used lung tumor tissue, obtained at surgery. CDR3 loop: CASSLSGGSSGELFF. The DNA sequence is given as TGTGCCAGCAGTTTATCGGGGGGCTCGAGCGGGGAGCTGTTTTTT.